Below, 23 T cell receptor beta chains from the same sample are listed, as sequenced in a study of shared clonotypes between healthy human individuals. Profiled with immunoSEQ multiplex PCR; TCRdb holds only in-frame clones, not every one. The sample lists about 1.5 million clones, around 98% occurring once. The sample taken for sequencing was naive CD4+ T cells sorted from blood. Regarding subset: CD45RA+ positively selected. These receptors were collected from a young man in good health.

This chain joins TRBV7-9 and TRBJ2-1, with TRBD2 matching over 9 bases. The CDR3 runs to 15 residues. The junction had 4 bases not matched to a gene; V was cut back by 5 bases and J by 2 bases. CDR1 and CDR2 from the germline V gene are SEHNR and FQNEAQ (reference sequence). The CDR3 DNA sequence: TGTGCCAGCAGCCCAAGCGGGAGGCCCTACAATGAGCAGTTCTTC. Residues: CASSPSGRPYNEQFF.

The genes are TRBV27 and TRBJ2-7, with 12 bases that match TRBD1. Germline V gene lookup returns CDR1 MNHEY and CDR2 SMNVEV (reference sequence). V gave up 6 bases and J gave up 2 bases; unmatched junction bases: 26. The CDR3 sequence is 22 residues long. CDR3 loop: CASREGRLMGQGASGTTYEQYF. As DNA, the CDR3 is TGTGCCAGCAGGGAGGGACGGTTGATGGGACAGGGGGCTAGCGGGACGACCTACGAGCAGTACTTC.

J is TRBJ2-7 and V is TRBV10-2; TRBD2 aligns across 7 bases. The J segment lost 2 bases and the V segment lost 3 bases, leaving 4 bases of the junction unmatched. The length of the CDR3 is 14 residues. CDR1 is WSHSY, CDR2 SAAADI, per germline. CDR3 nucleotides: TGCGCCAGCAGTGACGTGGGAGGGACCTACGAGCAGTACTTC. It codes for CASSDVGGTYEQYF.

The V and J genes are TRBV19 and TRBJ1-2; D gene unclear. Trimming removed 5 bases from V and 4 bases from J, with 14 bases in between. The CDR3 covers 14 residues. Germline V gene sequence: CDR1 LNHDA, CDR2 SQIVND (reference sequence). This CDR3 reads CASSSQMVAYGYTF. The CDR3 coding sequence is TGTGCCAGTAGTTCGCAAATGGTTGCCTATGGCTACACCTTC.

The chain combines TRBV5-1 with TRBJ2-2, with D tentatively TRBD2 (5 bases). The germline gives CDR1 SGHRS, CDR2 YFSETQ. The CDR3 runs to 14 residues. V lost 7 bases, J lost 4 bases, and 14 bases lay in between. The CDR3 sequence: CASGLPIGTGELFF. The DNA for the CDR3 is TGCGCCAGCGGACTTCCGATCGGCACCGGGGAGCTGTTTTTT.

V is TRBV18 and J is TRBJ2-7; D is ambiguous. The CDR3 has 14 residues. The germline gives CDR1 KGHSH, CDR2 LQKENI. The ends were cut back, 6 bases at V and 0 bases at J, with 12 bases in the middle. The DNA of the CDR3 is TGTGCCAGCTCCCATCAAGGGCGCTCCTACGAGCAGTACTTC. It translates to CASSHQGRSYEQYF.

This chain's CDR3 is CASSIQGNTEAFF. CDR3 nucleotide sequence: TGTGCCAGCAGCATACAGGGGAACACTGAAGCTTTCTTT. The rearrangement joins TRBV5-4 to TRBJ1-1; perhaps TRBD1 as D (6 bases). The CDR3 is made up of 13 amino acids. V lost 4 bases and J lost 1, with 8 bases in between. Germline lookup yields CDR1 SGHNT and CDR2 YYREEE (reference sequence).

The V gene is TRBV7-3, the J gene TRBJ1-1; D not resolved. The CDR3 runs to 13 residues. The V and J ends lost 5 bases and 1 base respectively, with 8 bases between them. Germline loops: CDR1 SGHTA, CDR2 FQGTGA. For the CDR3, the DNA is TGTGCCAGCAGCCCCCAAGAGAACACTGAAGCTTTCTTT. Amino acids: CASSPQENTEAFF.

This rearrangement joins TRBV19 to TRBJ2-1, with a possible D match to TRBD2 (6 bases). Trimming took off 5 bases at V and 1 base at J, with 18 bases between the two ends. CDR3 length: 17 residues. Germline V CDR1 and CDR2: LNHDA, SQIVND (reference sequence). The CDR3 spells CASSFSGSPLSYNEQFF. The CDR3 DNA reads as TGTGCCAGTAGTTTCTCCGGGAGTCCCCTTTCCTACAATGAGCAGTTCTTC.

This chain connects TRBV5-4 to TRBJ2-7; D is undetermined. The CDR3 totals 15 residues. From germline, CDR1 is SGHNT and CDR2 YYREEE (reference sequence). The ends were cut back, 2 bases at V and 2 bases at J, with 14 bases in the middle. The CDR3 DNA follows: TGTGCCAGCAGCTTTTGGACCAAAACCCCCTACGAGCAGTACTTC. It encodes CASSFWTKTPYEQYF.

The gene calls are TRBV4-2 and TRBJ1-1; the match to TRBD1 covers 9 bases. Germline values: CDR1 LGHNA, CDR2 YNFKEQ. J gave up 11 bases and V 4 bases, and 17 bases lay outside the gene matches. This CDR3 has 16 amino acids. CDR3 sequence: CASSRLSPGQGPRAFF. CDR3 nucleotide sequence: TGTGCCAGCAGCCGGTTATCTCCGGGACAGGGACCCCGGGCTTTCTTT.

The gene calls are TRBV7-9 and TRBJ1-2, with unresolved D. The CDR3 has 15 amino acids. Trimming shortened V by 2 bases and J by 3 bases, and 13 bases separated the two germline ends. The germline V gene has CDR1 SEHNR and CDR2 FQNEAQ (reference sequence). CDR3 bases: TGTGCCAGCAGCTTAAGGCCCCGGGCGTACTATGGCTACACCTTC. Protein: CASSLRPRAYYGYTF.

The chain has TRBV7-9 and TRBJ1-3; D may be TRBD1 (5 bases). CDR3 length equals 16 residues. Trimming left V 8 bases short and J 0 bases short, with 17 bases between. Germline loops: CDR1 SEHNR, CDR2 FQNEAQ (reference sequence). In DNA form, the CDR3 reads TGTGCCAGCGGAAGAGGGGCCGCGCCCTCTGGAAACACCATATATTTT. As protein: CASGRGAAPSGNTIYF. The complete variable domain, with remaining parts taken from reference TRBV7-9 and TRBJ1-3, reads DTGVSQNPRHKITKRGQNVTFRCDPISEHNRLYWYRQTLGQGPEFLTYFQNEAQLEKSRLLSDRFSAERPKGSFSTLEIQRTEQGDSAMYLCASGRGAAPSGNTIYFGEGSWLTVV.

CDR3 DNA sequence: TGTGCCAGCAGTTTAGTCTGGCGGGAGGGCCTCAATGAGCAGTTCTTC. This translates into CASSLVWREGLNEQFF. The chain joins TRBV28 to TRBJ2-1, with 9 bases matching TRBD2. CDR3 length equals 16 residues. V dropped 2 bases and J dropped 6; count of bases not matched to a gene: 8. From germline, CDR1 is MDHEN and CDR2 SYDVKM.

The V gene is TRBV6-1, the J gene TRBJ1-5; D might be TRBD1 (5 bases). The CDR3 contains 15 residues. Trimming took 7 bases from V and 7 from J, leaving 20 bases between them. Germline V gene lookup returns CDR1 MNHNS and CDR2 SASEGT. In DNA, the CDR3 is TGTGCCAGCATTGAGGGACCAGGTGAGAGGCAGCCCCAGCATTTT. Protein product: CASIEGPGERQPQHF.

The rearrangement uses TRBV6-5 and TRBJ2-7; TRBD1 agrees at 10 bases. The CDR3 extends over 15 amino acids. CDR1 and CDR2 from the germline V gene are MNHEY and SVGAGI. V lost 5 bases to trimming and J lost 3 bases; unmatched junction nucleotides: 7. The CDR3 is CASSAAGTGDYEQYF. For the CDR3, the DNA is TGTGCCAGCAGTGCCGCCGGGACAGGGGACTACGAGCAGTACTTC.

This chain links TRBV29-1 with TRBJ2-3, with D unclear. There are 13 residues in the CDR3. CDR1 is SQVTM, CDR2 ANQGSEA, per germline. Between the trimmed V and J ends, which lost 4 bases and 6 bases, there was a span of 14 bases. As DNA, the CDR3 is TGCAGCGTTGCAGGACGGCAGTCTGATACGCAGTATTTT. Translated, it gives CSVAGRQSDTQYF.

The chain uses TRBV6-6 and TRBJ1-5; D is unresolved. The CDR3 is 14 amino acids. CDR1 and CDR2 (germline): MNHNY, SVGAGI (reference sequence). V was pared by 2 bases and J by 7 bases, with 12 bases between. CDR3 residues: CASSYPPNEQPQHF. CDR3 nucleotides: TGTGCCAGCAGTTACCCGCCAAATGAACAGCCCCAGCATTTT.

The chain is built from TRBV5-5 and TRBJ2-7; D not certain. Germline V lookup: CDR1 SGHKS, CDR2 YYEKEE (reference sequence). V dropped 6 bases and J dropped 3 bases, with 19 bases sitting between them. The CDR3 loop spans 15 amino acids. CDR3 loop: CASTSQRATYYEQYF. The CDR3 DNA follows: TGTGCCAGCACCTCACAACGGGCGACTTACTACGAGCAGTACTTC.

V gene TRBV4-1 combines with J gene TRBJ2-3, with no clear D. Germline CDR1 and CDR2: MGHRA and YSYEKL. V dropped 0 bases and J dropped 4 bases, with 8 bases sitting between them. The CDR3 is 14 amino acids. This CDR3 reads CASSQELGPDTQYF. DNA for the CDR3: TGCGCCAGCAGCCAAGAGCTAGGGCCAGATACGCAGTATTTT.

The chain couples TRBV6-1 to TRBJ1-1; TRBD1 aligns across 7 bases. With 8 bases clipped from V and 10 bases from J, the junction kept 7 bases outside the gene matches. Per germline, CDR1 MNHNS and CDR2 SASEGT. The CDR3 consists of 11 residues. CDR3 sequence reads: CASPETGPAFF. CDR3 in DNA: TGTGCCAGCCCTGAGACAGGGCCAGCTTTCTTT.

The V call is TRBV19, the J call TRBJ2-7; 9 bases agree with TRBD1. J gave up 6 bases and V 4 bases, and 10 bases lay outside the gene matches. Germline V gene sequence: CDR1 LNHDA, CDR2 SQIVND (reference sequence). The CDR3 is 15 amino acids. The CDR3 protein is CASSTLGQGPGEQYF. The CDR3 DNA sequence: TGTGCCAGTAGTACCCTCGGACAGGGGCCGGGCGAGCAGTACTTC.

This sequence joins TRBV19 and TRBJ2-3; 9 bases agree with TRBD2. V shed 9 bases, J shed 0 bases, and the junction held 16 bases outside the gene matches. This CDR3 has 18 amino acids. Germline loops: CDR1 LNHDA, CDR2 SQIVND (reference sequence). In DNA form, the CDR3 reads TGTGCCAGCAGTCTCTTAGCGGGAGTTGGCTCTAGCACAGATACGCAGTATTTT. Amino acid sequence: CASSLLAGVGSSTDTQYF.